This T cell receptor beta chain is drawn from a study of T cells in Graves' hyperthyroidism and ophthalmopathy. Losses at the gene ends were 0 bases for V and 5 bases for J; bases not matched to a gene: 8. CDR3 size: 15 residues. Germline assignment: CDR1 DFQATT and CDR2 SNEGSKA (reference sequence). For the diagnoses, clinical symptoms, serum thyroxine and TRAb, thyroid ultrasound and orbital computed tomography were used. The study's findings and limits: Blood also showed most of the thyroid clonotypes that were expanded above 0.001. Using 13 V-J features, a model discriminated ophthalmopathy from stable hyperthyroidism.

RNA transcripts provided the source from which TCR beta CDR3 regions were amplified. The HTBI primer set drove a first-round RT-PCR of the TCR CDR3. TCRdb re-analysed the multiplex PCR reads in MiXCR, keeping a single row per CDR3 protein. The sample has some 550,000 distinct CDR3 sequences, less than 25% seen once. This clonotype was seen ten or more times. What it binds is not known. The J gene is TRBJ1-1, the V gene TRBV20-1; 8 nucleotides align to TRBD1. The material sequenced was blood. The sequence was obtained from a man aged 18-30 years with Graves' hyperthyroidism. The CDR3 nucleotides are TGCAGTGCTAGAGATCAAGTCAGGGGGCATACTGAAGCTTTCTTT. Its protein product is CSARDQVRGHTEAFF.